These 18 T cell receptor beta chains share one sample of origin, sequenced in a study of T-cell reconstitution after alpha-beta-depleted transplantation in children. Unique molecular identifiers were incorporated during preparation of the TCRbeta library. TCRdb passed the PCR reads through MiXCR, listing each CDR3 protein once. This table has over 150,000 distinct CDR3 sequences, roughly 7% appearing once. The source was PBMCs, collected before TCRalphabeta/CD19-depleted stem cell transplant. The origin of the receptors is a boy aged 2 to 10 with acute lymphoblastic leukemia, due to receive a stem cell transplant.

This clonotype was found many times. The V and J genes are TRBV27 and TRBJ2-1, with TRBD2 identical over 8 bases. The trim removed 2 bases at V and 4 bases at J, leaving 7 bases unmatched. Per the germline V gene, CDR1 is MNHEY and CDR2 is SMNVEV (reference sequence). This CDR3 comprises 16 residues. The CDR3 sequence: CASSLGERGKYNEQFF. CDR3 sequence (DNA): TGTGCCAGCAGTTTAGGCGAGCGGGGGAAATACAATGAGCAGTTCTTC.

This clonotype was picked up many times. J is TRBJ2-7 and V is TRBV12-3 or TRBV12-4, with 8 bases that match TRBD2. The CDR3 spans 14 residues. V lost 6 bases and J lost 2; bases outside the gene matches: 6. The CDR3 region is CASRAGAGTYEQYF. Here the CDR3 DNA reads TGTGCCAGCAGAGCGGGGGCTGGGACCTACGAGCAGTACTTC.

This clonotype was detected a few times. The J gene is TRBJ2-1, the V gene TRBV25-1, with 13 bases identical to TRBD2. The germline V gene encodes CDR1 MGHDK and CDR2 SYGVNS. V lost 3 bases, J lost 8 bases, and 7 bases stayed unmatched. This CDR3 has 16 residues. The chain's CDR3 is CASSDQGLAGFDEQFF. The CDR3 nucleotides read TGTGCCAGCAGTGACCAGGGACTAGCGGGGTTCGATGAGCAGTTCTTC.

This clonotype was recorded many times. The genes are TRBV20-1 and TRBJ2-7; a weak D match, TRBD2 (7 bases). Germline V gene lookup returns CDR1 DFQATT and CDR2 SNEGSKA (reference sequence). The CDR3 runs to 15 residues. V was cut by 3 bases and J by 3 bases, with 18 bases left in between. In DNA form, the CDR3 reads TGCAGTGCTAGTAGGGGGACTATCTACGGCTACGAGCAGTACTTC. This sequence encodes CSASRGTIYGYEQYF.

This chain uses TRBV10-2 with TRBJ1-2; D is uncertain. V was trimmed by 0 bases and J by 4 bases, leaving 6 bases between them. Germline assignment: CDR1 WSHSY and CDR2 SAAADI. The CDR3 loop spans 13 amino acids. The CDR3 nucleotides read TGCGCCAGCAGTGAGTCCTCAATCTATGGCTACACCTTC. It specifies CASSESSIYGYTF.

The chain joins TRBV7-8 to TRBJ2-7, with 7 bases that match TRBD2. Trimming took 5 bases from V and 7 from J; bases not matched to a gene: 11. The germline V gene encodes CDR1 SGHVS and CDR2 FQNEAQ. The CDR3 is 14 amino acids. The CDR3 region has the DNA TGTGCCAGCAGCCCAAGCCTCGGACTAGGAGAGCAGTACTTC. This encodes CASSPSLGLGEQYF.

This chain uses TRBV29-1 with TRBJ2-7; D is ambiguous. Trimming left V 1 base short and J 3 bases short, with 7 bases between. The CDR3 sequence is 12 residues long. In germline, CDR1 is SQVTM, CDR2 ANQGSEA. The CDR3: CSVEVEDYEQYF. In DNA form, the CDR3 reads TGCAGCGTTGAAGTTGAGGACTACGAGCAGTACTTC.

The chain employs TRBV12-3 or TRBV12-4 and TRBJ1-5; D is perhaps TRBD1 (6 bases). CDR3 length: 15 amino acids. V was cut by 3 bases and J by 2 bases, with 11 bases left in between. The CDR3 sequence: CASSFGGEGNQPQHF. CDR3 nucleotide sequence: TGTGCCAGCAGTTTCGGGGGCGAGGGCAATCAGCCCCAGCATTTT.

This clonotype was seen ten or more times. The CDR3 sequence is CSVMGRNYGYTF. CDR3 nucleotide sequence: TGCAGCGTCATGGGACGGAACTATGGCTACACCTTC. The J gene is TRBJ1-2, the V gene TRBV29-1; a possible D gene is TRBD1 (5 bases). The V and J ends lost 6 bases and 2 bases respectively, with 10 bases between them. The germline gives CDR1 SQVTM, CDR2 ANQGSEA. The CDR3 contains 12 residues.

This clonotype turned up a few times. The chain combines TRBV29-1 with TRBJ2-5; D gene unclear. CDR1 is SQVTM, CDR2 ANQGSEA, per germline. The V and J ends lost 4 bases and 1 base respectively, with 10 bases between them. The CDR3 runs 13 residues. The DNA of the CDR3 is TGCAGCGTTGCCGGCTTACGCCAAGAGACCCAGTACTTC. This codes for CSVAGLRQETQYF.

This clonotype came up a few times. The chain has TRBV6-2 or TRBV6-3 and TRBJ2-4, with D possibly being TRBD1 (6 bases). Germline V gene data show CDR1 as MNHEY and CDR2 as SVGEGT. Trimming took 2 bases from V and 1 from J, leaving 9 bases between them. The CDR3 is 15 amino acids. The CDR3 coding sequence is TGTGCCAGCAGTTACACAGGGAAGGCCAAAAACATTCAGTACTTC. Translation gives CASSYTGKAKNIQYF.

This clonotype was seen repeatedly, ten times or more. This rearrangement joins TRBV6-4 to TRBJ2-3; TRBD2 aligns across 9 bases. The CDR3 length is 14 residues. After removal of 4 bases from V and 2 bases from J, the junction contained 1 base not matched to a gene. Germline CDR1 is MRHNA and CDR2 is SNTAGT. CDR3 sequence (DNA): TGTGCCAGCAGTGGCGGGGGGGCCACAGATACGCAGTATTTT. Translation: CASSGGGATDTQYF.

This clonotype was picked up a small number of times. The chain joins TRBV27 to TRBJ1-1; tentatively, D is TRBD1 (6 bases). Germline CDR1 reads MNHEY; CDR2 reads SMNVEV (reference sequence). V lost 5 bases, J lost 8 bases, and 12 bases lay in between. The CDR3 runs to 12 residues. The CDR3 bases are TGTGCCAGCAGTAGGGGGGGGATCGAAGCTTTCTTT. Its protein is CASSRGGIEAFF.

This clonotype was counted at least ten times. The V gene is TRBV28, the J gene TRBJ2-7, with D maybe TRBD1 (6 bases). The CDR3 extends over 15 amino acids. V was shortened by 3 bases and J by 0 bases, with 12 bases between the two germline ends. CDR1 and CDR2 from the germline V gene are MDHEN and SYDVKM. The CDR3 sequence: CASSFGDTRSYEQYF. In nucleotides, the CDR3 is TGTGCCAGCAGTTTTGGGGACACACGCTCCTACGAGCAGTACTTC.

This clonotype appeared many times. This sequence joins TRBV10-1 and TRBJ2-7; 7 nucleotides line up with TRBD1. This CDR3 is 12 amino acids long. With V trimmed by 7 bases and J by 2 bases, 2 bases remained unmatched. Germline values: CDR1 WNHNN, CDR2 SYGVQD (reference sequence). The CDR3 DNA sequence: TGCGCCAGCACCGGGACAGCCTACGAGCAGTACTTC. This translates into CASTGTAYEQYF.

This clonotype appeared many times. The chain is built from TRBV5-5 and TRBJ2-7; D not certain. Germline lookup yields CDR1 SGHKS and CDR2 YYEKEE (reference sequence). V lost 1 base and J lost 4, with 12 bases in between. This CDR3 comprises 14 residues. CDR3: CASSLFPSGYEQYF. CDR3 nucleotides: TGTGCCAGCAGCTTGTTTCCTTCGGGTTACGAGCAGTACTTC.

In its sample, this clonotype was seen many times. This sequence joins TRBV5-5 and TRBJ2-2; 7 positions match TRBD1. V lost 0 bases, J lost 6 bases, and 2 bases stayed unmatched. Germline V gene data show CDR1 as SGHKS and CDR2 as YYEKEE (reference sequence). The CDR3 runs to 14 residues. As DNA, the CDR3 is TGTGCCAGCAGCTTGGATCAGGGGGCCGGGGAGCTGTTTTTT. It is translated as CASSLDQGAGELFF.

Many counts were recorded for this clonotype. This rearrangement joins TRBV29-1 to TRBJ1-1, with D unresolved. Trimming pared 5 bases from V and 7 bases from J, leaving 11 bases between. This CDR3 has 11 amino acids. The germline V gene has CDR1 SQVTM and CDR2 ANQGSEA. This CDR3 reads CSVYGGREAFF. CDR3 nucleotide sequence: TGCAGCGTTTATGGTGGCCGTGAAGCTTTCTTT.